These 17 T cell receptor beta chains share one sample of origin, sequenced in a study of PD-1 blockade in classical Hodgkin lymphoma. Here immunoSEQ multiplex PCR was the method, and the copy in TCRdb shows in-frame clones only, minus some. Among around 50,000 clones listed, around 90% were seen once. Time point given: cycle 4 day 1 (C4D1), after 6 weeks of nivolumab. Autologous stem cell transplantation was followed by relapse in every patient, and brentuximab vedotin exposure varied. The source material was peripheral blood mononuclear cells (PBMCs), sampled before the fourth cycle of nivolumab. These TCRs come from a human donor with classical Hodgkin lymphoma.

The chain has TRBV10-1 and TRBJ2-1; 9 positions agree with TRBD2. V lost 2 bases to trimming and J lost 7 bases; unmatched junction nucleotides: 3. CDR3 length: 14 amino acids. Germline CDR1 and CDR2: WNHNN and SYGVQD (reference sequence). DNA for the CDR3: TGCGCCAGCAGTGAGGTAGCGGGAGCGAATGAGCAGTTCTTC. This codes for CASSEVAGANEQFF.

The chain couples TRBV30 to TRBJ2-1; D perhaps matches TRBD2 (6 bases). The CDR3 has 11 residues. Germline-derived CDR1 and CDR2 are GTSNPN and SVGIG (reference sequence). V lost 2 bases and J 7 bases, leaving 6 bases between the germline ends. The CDR3 bases are TGTGCCTGGAGTCGGGGGAATGAGCAGTTCTTC. This translates into CAWSRGNEQFF.

The chain couples TRBV7-9 to TRBJ1-1, with D perhaps matching TRBD1 (5 bases). Germline V gene sequence: CDR1 SEHNR, CDR2 FQNEAQ (reference sequence). The CDR3 is made up of 14 amino acids. The V end lost 6 bases, the J end lost 1 base, and 12 bases lay between the germline ends. The CDR3 sequence: CASRLGRENTEAFF. CDR3 bases: TGTGCCAGCAGACTGGGACGGGAGAACACTGAAGCTTTCTTT.

The chain employs TRBV5-1 and TRBJ2-1, with 9 bases aligning to TRBD2. The CDR3 is 15 amino acids. Germline V CDR1 and CDR2: SGHRS, YFSETQ. V lost 1 base to trimming and J lost 2 bases; unmatched junction nucleotides: 1. The CDR3 reads CASSLTSGPYNEQFF. The CDR3 DNA reads as TGCGCCAGCAGCTTGACTAGCGGGCCCTACAATGAGCAGTTCTTC.

This clone was seen just once. The gene calls are TRBV9 and TRBJ2-4, with 12 bases identical to TRBD2. CDR1 and CDR2 from the germline V gene are SGDLS and YYNGEE. The CDR3 loop spans 17 amino acids. The trim removed 4 bases at V and 3 bases at J, leaving 8 bases unmatched. CDR3 bases: TGTGCCAGCAGCCCTAGCGGGAGGGCCTGGGGCAAAAACATTCAGTACTTC. Protein product: CASSPSGRAWGKNIQYF.

For this clone: Other DNA sequences in this specimen translate into the identical CDR3. The chain couples TRBV15 to TRBJ2-7, with D uncertain. Germline CDR1 reads LNHNV; CDR2 reads YYDKDF (reference sequence). V was pared by 0 bases and J by 0 bases, with 6 bases between. CDR3 size: 14 residues. This chain's CDR3 is CATSREPSSYEQYF. In DNA form, the CDR3 reads TGTGCCACCAGCAGAGAACCGTCCTCCTACGAGCAGTACTTC.

This CDR3 reads CASSLRGMSGTEQYF. The CDR3 DNA reads as TGTGCCAGCAGTTTACGGGGGATGTCCGGAACCGAGCAGTACTTC. The genes are TRBV28 and TRBJ2-7; D possibly corresponds to TRBD2 (6 bases). The germline V and J ends were trimmed by 2 bases and 6 bases, with 17 bases remaining between them. CDR3 length: 15 amino acids. Germline CDR1 reads MDHEN; CDR2 reads SYDVKM. Filled out from reference TRBV28 and TRBJ2-7, the complete variable domain reads DVKVTQSSRYLVKRTGEKVFLECVQDMDHENMFWYRQDPGLGLRLIYFSYDVKMKEKGDIPEGYSVSREKKERFSLILESASTNQTSMYLCASSLRGMSGTEQYFGPGTRLTVT.

V and J are TRBV6-1 and TRBJ2-2; 7 bases align to TRBD1. V lost 6 bases, J lost 4 bases, and 8 bases stayed unmatched. Germline CDR1 reads MNHNS; CDR2 reads SASEGT. This CDR3 spans 15 amino acids. The CDR3 sequence: CASRRTGLSTGELFF. In nucleotides, the CDR3 is TGTGCCAGCAGAAGGACAGGACTTAGCACCGGGGAGCTGTTTTTT.

V and J are TRBV11-2 and TRBJ2-1; D unclear. The germline V and J ends were trimmed by 7 bases and 7 bases, with 14 bases remaining between them. Germline CDR1 and CDR2: SGHAT and FQNNGV. The CDR3 runs to 13 residues. For the CDR3, the DNA is TGTGCCAGCACCTCACTACAGTGGAATGAGCAGTTCTTC. This codes for CASTSLQWNEQFF.

This chain connects TRBV9 to TRBJ2-1; no reliable D call. This CDR3 region has 11 residues. Trimming shortened V by 4 bases and J by 7 bases, and 6 bases separated the two germline ends. CDR1 and CDR2 from the germline V gene are SGDLS and YYNGEE. The CDR3 DNA reads TGTGCCAGCAGCACCCGGAATGAGCAGTTCTTC. It yields the protein CASSTRNEQFF.

This clone was recorded once. The genes are TRBV18 and TRBJ2-1; D gene unclear. Trimming shortened V by 6 bases and J by 5 bases, and 5 bases separated the two germline ends. In germline, CDR1 is KGHSH, CDR2 LQKENI. CDR3 length equals 11 residues. The CDR3: CASSPNNEQFF. The CDR3 DNA sequence: TGTGCCAGCTCCCCGAACAATGAGCAGTTCTTC.

The V call is TRBV19, the J call TRBJ2-5, with 9 positions matching TRBD1. The CDR3 is made up of 16 amino acids. V trimming: 1 base; J trimming: 4 bases; junction bases outside the gene matches: 7. Germline CDR1 and CDR2: LNHDA and SQIVND (reference sequence). For the CDR3, the DNA is TGTGCCAGTAGTATAGGGACAGGGGCCGAAGGAGAGACCCAGTACTTC. It translates to CASSIGTGAEGETQYF.

The chain uses TRBV28 and TRBJ2-3; 7 nucleotides agree with TRBD2. CDR1 is MDHEN and CDR2 is SYDVKM in the germline V gene. This CDR3 spans 14 amino acids. Losses at the gene ends were 10 bases for V and 2 bases for J; bases not matched to a gene: 9. The CDR3: CATGLAGFTDTQYF. CDR3 nucleotide sequence: TGTGCCACCGGGTTAGCGGGCTTCACAGATACGCAGTATTTT.

The chain couples TRBV7-9 to TRBJ2-7; weak D call: TRBD2 (5 bases). The CDR3 sequence is 12 residues long. V lost 7 bases to trimming and J lost 7 bases, with 14 bases between them. Germline V lookup: CDR1 SEHNR, CDR2 FQNEAQ (reference sequence). CDR3 residues: CASTPLAREQYF. CDR3 sequence (DNA): TGTGCCAGCACCCCCCTAGCTCGTGAGCAGTACTTC.

DNA for the CDR3: TGTGCCAGTAGTGTAGGGACAGGGGGCGCGTCGGGTGGCTACACCTTC. This gives the protein CASSVGTGGASGGYTF. This chain links TRBV19 with TRBJ1-2, with 12 bases matching TRBD1. The ends lost 5 bases at V and 7 bases at J; junction bases unmatched: 11. This CDR3 region has 16 residues. Germline lookup yields CDR1 LNHDA and CDR2 SQIVND (reference sequence).

The chain links TRBV29-1 to TRBJ2-3; TRBD2 might be the D (6 bases). Trimming pared 3 bases from V and 4 bases from J, leaving 14 bases between. This CDR3 has 14 residues. CDR1 is SQVTM and CDR2 is ANQGSEA in the germline V gene. The CDR3 loop is CSVDYGRGADTQYF. CDR3 coding DNA: TGCAGCGTTGATTACGGGCGGGGAGCAGATACGCAGTATTTT.

This clone was detected only once. This rearrangement joins TRBV6-1 to TRBJ2-7, with unresolved D. Trimming left V 5 bases short and J 2 bases short, with 10 bases between. CDR1 and CDR2 from the germline V gene are MNHNS and SASEGT. The CDR3 extends over 13 amino acids. As DNA, the CDR3 is TGTGCCAGCAGTCTAAGGGTAACCTACGAGCAGTACTTC. This sequence encodes CASSLRVTYEQYF.